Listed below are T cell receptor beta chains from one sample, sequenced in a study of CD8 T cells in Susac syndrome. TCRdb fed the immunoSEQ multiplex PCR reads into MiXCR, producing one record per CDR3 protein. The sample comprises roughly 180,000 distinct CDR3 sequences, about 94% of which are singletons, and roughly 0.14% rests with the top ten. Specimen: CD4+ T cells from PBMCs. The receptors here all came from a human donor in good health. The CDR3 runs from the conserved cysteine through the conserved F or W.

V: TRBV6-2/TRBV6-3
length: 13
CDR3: CAVKLSGSYEQYF

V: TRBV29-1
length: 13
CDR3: CSGLGQGNTEAFF

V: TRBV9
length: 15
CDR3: CASSVEGAGNQPQHF

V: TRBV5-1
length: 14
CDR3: CASSGLTGVNEQFF

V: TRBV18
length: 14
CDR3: CASSPDPGANVLTF

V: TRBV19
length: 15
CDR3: CASSRGQGSYNEQFF

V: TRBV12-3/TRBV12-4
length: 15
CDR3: CASSLGGGVDSPLHF

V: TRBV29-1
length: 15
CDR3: CSVPARTGPVGEQYF

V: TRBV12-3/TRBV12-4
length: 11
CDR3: CASSFLGEQYF

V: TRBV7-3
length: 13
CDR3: CASSLRTNTEAFF

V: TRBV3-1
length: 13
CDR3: CASSQIGNYEQYF

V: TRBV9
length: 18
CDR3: CASSAVGIGDRSTDTQYF

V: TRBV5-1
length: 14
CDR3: CASSLMAGTDTQYF

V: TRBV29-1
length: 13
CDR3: CSVQGAYNQPQHF